The entry that follows covers one T cell receptor beta chain sequence. TCRdb keeps only in-frame clones here, not all; method: immunoSEQ multiplex PCR. This sample has 70,000 or so clones, with around 85% found just once. Deletions cut 5 bases from V and 2 bases from J, with 18 bases between. Germline lookup yields CDR1 SQVTM and CDR2 ANQGSEA. The CDR3 spans 15 residues. This sample was taken from a study of blood T cell repertoires in COVID-19. The wider study: The analysed material was cDNA or gDNA that came from T cells, B-cell-depleted T cells, or PBMCs.

The rearrangement joins TRBV29-1 to TRBJ1-1, with D possibly TRBD1 on 5 matching bases. This clonotype was obtained from a woman older than 75 with active or convalescent COVID-19. Sequencing was carried out using peripheral blood. This CDR3 is CSVFDEGTSNTEAFF. Written as DNA, the CDR3 is TGCAGCGTTTTCGACGAGGGGACTTCCAACACTGAAGCTTTCTTT.